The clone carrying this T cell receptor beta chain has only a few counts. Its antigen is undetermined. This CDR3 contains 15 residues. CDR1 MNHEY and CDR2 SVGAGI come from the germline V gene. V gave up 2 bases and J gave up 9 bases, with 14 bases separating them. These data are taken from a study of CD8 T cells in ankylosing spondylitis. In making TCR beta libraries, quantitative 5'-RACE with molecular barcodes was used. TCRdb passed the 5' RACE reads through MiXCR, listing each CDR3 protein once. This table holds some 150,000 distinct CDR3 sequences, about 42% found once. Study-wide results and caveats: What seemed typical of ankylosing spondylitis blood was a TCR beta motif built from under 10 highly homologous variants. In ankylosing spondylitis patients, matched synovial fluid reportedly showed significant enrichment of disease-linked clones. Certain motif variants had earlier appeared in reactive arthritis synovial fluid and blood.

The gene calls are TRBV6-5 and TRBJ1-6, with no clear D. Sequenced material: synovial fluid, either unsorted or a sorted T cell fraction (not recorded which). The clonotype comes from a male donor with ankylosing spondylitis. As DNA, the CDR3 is TGTGCCAGCAGTTACCTAGGAGAGCGGGTTTCACCCCTCCACTTT. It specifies CASSYLGERVSPLHF.